The present T cell receptor (beta chain) was sequenced within a study of a mutant IDH1 vaccine in newly diagnosed glioma. Study as a whole: At week 47 came visit V13, while visit V12 had come at week 35.

This table comes from immunoSEQ multiplex PCR, and its TCRdb copy is limited to in-frame clones, with some not included. The sample has around 54,000 clones, approximately 87% seen once. Trimming removed 0 bases at V and 3 bases at J, with 9 bases between. Germline values: CDR1 LGHNA, CDR2 YNFKEQ. The CDR3 contains 14 residues. A word on this clone: No antigen is known for it.

This sample's time point: week 35, safety follow-up. The content of each vaccine dose was 300 ug of mutant IDH1 20-mer peptide, and topical imiquimod accompanied it. The chain is built from TRBV4-2 and TRBJ2-7; either TRBD1 or TRBD2 may supply D (5 bases each). The material sequenced was PBMCs, taken from a glioma patient whose treatment included an IDH1 peptide vaccine. The source of this sequence is a man between 35 and 55 years old with glioma. CDR3 sequence reads: CASSQDLGDYEQYF. The DNA for the CDR3 is TGTGCCAGCAGCCAAGACTTGGGGGACTACGAGCAGTACTTC.